This note documents a single T cell receptor (beta chain) sequence. This sample was taken from a study of T-cell memory formation after mild COVID-19. V lost 7 bases and J lost 4; bases outside the gene matches: 7. The CDR3 totals 15 residues. Each CDR3 protein is one row after TCRdb ran MiXCR on the 5' RACE reads. The sample lists 550,000 to 600,000 distinct CDR3 sequences; 17% were seen once. The J gene is TRBJ2-2, the V gene TRBV12-3 or TRBV12-4, with TRBD1 identical over 9 bases. This clonotype was sampled from an adult woman who had mild COVID-19 (a few samples of this study predate the infection). Cell type and time point are not known. The sample consisted of PBMCs or a T cell subset sorted from them (not recorded which). CDR3 coding DNA: TGTGCCAGCAATACTCCGGGACAGGGCACCGGGGAGCTGTTTTTT. As protein: CASNTPGQGTGELFF.